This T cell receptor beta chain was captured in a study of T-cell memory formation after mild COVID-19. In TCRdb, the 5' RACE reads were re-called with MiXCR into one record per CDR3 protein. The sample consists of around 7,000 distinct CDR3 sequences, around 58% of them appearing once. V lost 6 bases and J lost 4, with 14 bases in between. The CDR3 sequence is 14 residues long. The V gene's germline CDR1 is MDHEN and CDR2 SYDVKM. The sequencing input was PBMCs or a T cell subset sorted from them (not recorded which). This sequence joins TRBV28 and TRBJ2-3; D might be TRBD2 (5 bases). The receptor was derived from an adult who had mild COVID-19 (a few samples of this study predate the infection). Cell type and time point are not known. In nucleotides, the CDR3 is TGTGCCAGCAGAAATCCGGGAACGGCAGATACGCAGTATTTT. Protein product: CASRNPGTADTQYF.